The T cell receptor beta chain under discussion was sequenced for a study of beta chain features in type 1 diabetes. Study-wide results and limits: In every one of the four CD4+ subsets, TCRB CDR3s were moderately but significantly shorter in Type 1 diabetes patients. Compared with healthy donors, patients appeared to share more similar naive, central memory and regulatory TCRB repertoires.

Trimming left V 0 bases short and J 4 bases short, with 10 bases between. Germline CDR1 MNHNY, CDR2 SVGAGI (reference sequence). This CDR3 has 15 residues. Points on this clone: As yet, its antigen is unknown.

The isolated RNA, all of it, was reverse transcribed, so expressed TCRB transcripts were what got sequenced. Produced via immunoSEQ multiplex PCR; TCRdb's table is partial and in-frame only. In the table there are about 400,000 clones, around 12% of which are singletons. The sequence was collected from a woman aged 18-29 years with type 1 diabetes. This sequence joins TRBV6-6 and TRBJ2-4; TRBD1 might be the D (7 bases). Input material: naive CD4+ T cells from blood. CDR3 sequence (DNA): TGTGCCAGCAGTTACTCGGCAGGGGGGAAAAACATTCAGTACTTC. Protein sequence: CASSYSAGGKNIQYF.